The clone carrying this T cell receptor beta chain was recorded many times. What it binds is not known. From germline, CDR1 is SGHTA and CDR2 FQGNSA. The CDR3 totals 15 residues. J gave up 3 bases and V 3 bases, and 3 bases lay outside the gene matches. The data were obtained in a study of T-cell memory formation after mild COVID-19. Study-level points and caveats: Day 15 to 85 contracting clones showed balanced CD4/CD8; day 15 to 37 expanders favored CD4+. Several responding clones turned up in pre-infection memory, indicating that cross-reactive memory may have taken part.

The authors produced TCR alpha and TCR beta cDNA libraries with sample barcodes and UMIs by 5'RACE using constant-segment primers. MiXCR, applied by TCRdb to the 5' RACE reads, yields one record per CDR3 protein. The sample holds about 40,000 distinct CDR3 sequences, about 10% seen once. Sequencing used PBMCs or a T cell subset sorted from them (not recorded which). The chain is built from TRBV7-2 and TRBJ2-2; 8 positions match TRBD2. This sequence originates from a young man who had mild COVID-19 (a few samples of this study predate the infection). Cell type and time point are not known. The chain's CDR3 is CASSFSGGHTGELFF. DNA of the CDR3: TGTGCCAGCAGCTTTTCGGGGGGGCACACCGGGGAGCTGTTTTTT.